This passage covers 20 T cell receptor beta chains from one sample sequenced in a study of shared clonotypes between healthy human individuals. Only in-frame clones appear in the TCRdb table, and some are missing; sequencing was by immunoSEQ multiplex PCR. The repertoire holds some 2.4 million clones, with over 85% as singletons. The sequenced sample was naive CD4+ T cells from PBMCs. Subset indicated: CD45RA+ positively selected. The receptors shown here come from a man aged 18 to 35 in good health. Some clones in this sample may be carry-over from other donors' samples.

Only a few counts were recorded for this clone. The same CDR3 is also encoded by other DNA sequences in this sample. The gene calls are TRBV7-2 and TRBJ2-2; D is unresolved. Germline loops: CDR1 SGHTA, CDR2 FQGNSA. The CDR3 has 14 amino acids. V shed 1 base and J shed 1 base, with 4 bases lying between them. The CDR3 DNA reads as TGTGCCAGCAGCTTAGACCGGAACACCGGGGAGCTGTTTTTT. This translates into CASSLDRNTGELFF.

The rearrangement uses TRBV27 and TRBJ2-5, with D perhaps TRBD1 (6 bases). Germline V CDR1 and CDR2: MNHEY, SMNVEV (reference sequence). The CDR3 covers 14 residues. V lost 9 bases, J lost 9 bases, and 23 bases lay in between. The CDR3 DNA reads as TGTGCCAGTCGGGACCTACAGGGCCGGCAGTCCCAGTACTTC. Its translation is CASRDLQGRQSQYF.

The chain carries TRBV4-2 and TRBJ2-3; TRBD1 matches at 11 bases. This CDR3 has 15 amino acids. In germline, CDR1 is LGHNA, CDR2 YNFKEQ. The V and J ends lost 3 bases and 4 bases, in that order; junction bases with no gene match: 3. CDR3 loop: CASSQGTGGPDTQYF. The CDR3, as DNA: TGTGCCAGCAGCCAGGGGACAGGGGGACCAGATACGCAGTATTTT.

As DNA, the CDR3 is TGTGCCAGCAGCCCTGACCGTGGCTCAAACAATGAGCAGTTCTTC. Translating it yields CASSPDRGSNNEQFF. This sequence joins TRBV28 and TRBJ2-1; D uncertain. Germline loops: CDR1 MDHEN, CDR2 SYDVKM. The CDR3 runs 15 residues. The V end lost 6 bases, the J end lost 5 bases, and 17 bases lay between the germline ends.

This chain joins TRBV25-1 and TRBJ2-7; TRBD2 aligns across 7 bases. The V segment lost 6 bases and the J segment 3 bases; nucleotides outside the gene matches: 11. CDR1 and CDR2 from the germline V gene are MGHDK and SYGVNS. The CDR3 totals 15 residues. CDR3 nucleotides: TGTGCCAGCAGCCCGAGCGGGATCAACATCTACGAGCAGTACTTC. Amino acid sequence: CASSPSGINIYEQYF.

In this sample, this clone turned up a few times. The V call is TRBV28, the J call TRBJ2-7, with 7 bases lining up with TRBD2. Germline-derived CDR1 and CDR2 are MDHEN and SYDVKM. The V segment lost 7 bases and the J segment 2 bases; nucleotides outside the gene matches: 5. The CDR3 length is 13 residues. The CDR3 region has the DNA TGTGCCAGCACTTCGACTAGCACCTACGAGCAGTACTTC. It translates to CASTSTSTYEQYF.

Remarks on this clone: Other DNA sequences within the sample encode an identical CDR3. The chain recombines TRBV11-2 with TRBJ1-5; no clear D gene. Trimming left V 0 bases short and J 1 base short, with 7 bases between. This CDR3 is 15 amino acids long. Germline lookup yields CDR1 SGHAT and CDR2 FQNNGV. The CDR3 DNA is TGTGCCAGCAGCTTAGAAGGCACGAGCAATCAGCCCCAGCATTTT. This gives the protein CASSLEGTSNQPQHF.

The genes are TRBV7-2 and TRBJ1-2; no clear D gene. The V end was cut by 4 bases, the J end by 2 bases, with 8 bases between. CDR1 and CDR2 from the germline V gene are SGHTA and FQGNSA. The CDR3 extends over 13 amino acids. The CDR3 DNA reads as TGTGCCAGCAGCTATTCCGGGAACTATGGCTACACCTTC. Protein product: CASSYSGNYGYTF. The full variable domain, with the rest looked up from reference TRBV7-2 and TRBJ1-2, is GAGVSQSPSNKVTEKGKDVELRCDPISGHTALYWYRQSLGQGLEFLIYFQGNSAPDKSGLPSDRFSAERTGGSVSTLTIQRTQQEDSAVYLCASSYSGNYGYTFGSGTRLTVV.

The chain uses TRBV15 and TRBJ2-1; the D gene is possibly TRBD1 (6 bases). Germline V gene sequence: CDR1 LNHNV, CDR2 YYDKDF (reference sequence). There are 16 residues in the CDR3. V was clipped by 0 bases and J by 2 bases, with 11 bases between them. The DNA for the CDR3 is TGTGCCACCAGCAGAGATACGCAGGGGCCCTACAATGAGCAGTTCTTC. Encoded protein: CATSRDTQGPYNEQFF.

The V call is TRBV4-1, the J call TRBJ2-3; 11 bases map to TRBD2. CDR3 length equals 17 residues. CDR1 and CDR2 (germline): MGHRA, YSYEKL. Trimming at V came to 5 bases and at J to 1 base, leaving 8 bases not matched to a gene. This CDR3 reads CASSFPGLADRTDTQYF. In DNA, the CDR3 is TGCGCCAGCAGCTTCCCGGGACTAGCGGATCGCACAGATACGCAGTATTTT.

The chain couples TRBV28 to TRBJ2-7; possible D gene TRBD1, 5 bases. Germline values: CDR1 MDHEN, CDR2 SYDVKM. With 7 bases removed from V and 7 bases from J, the gap between germline ends came to 14 bases. This CDR3 has 12 residues. The CDR3 nucleotides read TGTGCCAGCACCTCAGGGCCTTGGGAGCAGTACTTC. Translating it yields CASTSGPWEQYF.

The J gene is TRBJ2-3, the V gene TRBV2; D is unresolved. V lost 1 base and J lost 6, with 5 bases in between. Germline loops: CDR1 SNHLY, CDR2 FYNNEI. This CDR3 contains 12 residues. The CDR3 coding sequence is TGTGCCAGCAGTGAAGAAGGGGATACGCAGTATTTT. Translated, it gives CASSEEGDTQYF.

The chain has TRBV9 and TRBJ2-2; D remains ambiguous. Germline lookup yields CDR1 SGDLS and CDR2 YYNGEE. This CDR3 contains 13 residues. V lost 5 bases and J 6 bases, leaving 11 bases between the germline ends. The CDR3 DNA is TGTGCCAGCAGTCCTCACTCGGCCGGGGAGCTGTTTTTT. Residues: CASSPHSAGELFF.

This sequence joins TRBV7-2 and TRBJ2-1; 14 positions agree with TRBD2. The CDR3 contains 18 residues. Germline trimming cut 3 bases from V and 3 bases from J; bases unmatched to any gene: 7. Germline CDR1 and CDR2: SGHTA and FQGNSA. CDR3 nucleotides: TGTGCCAGCAGCTTTCCGACTAGCGGGAGGGCAATCTACAATGAGCAGTTCTTC. Amino acids: CASSFPTSGRAIYNEQFF.

This rearrangement joins TRBV28 to TRBJ2-1; D could derive from TRBD1 or TRBD2 (5 bases each). The V gene lost 3 bases and the J gene lost 15 bases, with 12 bases spanning the gap. Germline V CDR1 and CDR2: MDHEN, SYDVKM. CDR3 length: 11 amino acids. CDR3: CASSFGAGWFF. For the CDR3, the DNA is TGTGCCAGCAGTTTCGGGGCAGGGTGGTTCTTC.

The J gene is TRBJ1-4, the V gene TRBV14; D ambiguous. Germline-derived CDR1 and CDR2 are SGHDN and FVKESK. Trimming took off 0 bases at V and 9 bases at J, with 5 bases between the two ends. CDR3 length: 12 residues. The CDR3 sequence is CASSQDWQKLFF. The CDR3 bases are TGTGCCAGCAGCCAAGATTGGCAAAAACTGTTTTTT.

The chain recombines TRBV5-4 with TRBJ2-2; 11 nucleotides match TRBD2. Trimming removed 7 bases from V and 6 bases from J; junction bases left unmatched: 14. Per germline, CDR1 SGHNT and CDR2 YYREEE (reference sequence). CDR3 length: 17 amino acids. CDR3 sequence (DNA): TGTGCCAGCTCCAGGGGAGGGACTAGCGGTTCTCCCGGGGAGCTGTTTTTT. Protein sequence: CASSRGGTSGSPGELFF.

This clone has a single count. The CDR3 ends on some other residue instead of the conserved phenylalanine or tryptophan, so this is likely a read error. The DNA is left out, because the CDR3 cannot be placed on it with certainty; the CDR3 is given as TCRdb lists it. This chain joins TRBV15 and TRBJ2-7; no check of the table's D call, TRBD2, against the DNA was made. Germline V gene sequence: CDR1 LNHNV, CDR2 YYDKDF (reference sequence). The CDR3 spans 16 residues, counting both ends. The CDR3 loop reads CATSRVGERKRPSFRL.

This rearrangement joins TRBV5-1 to TRBJ2-3; D assignment may be TRBD1 or TRBD2 (6 bases each). Germline V gene sequence: CDR1 SGHRS, CDR2 YFSETQ. The CDR3 sequence is 17 residues long. Trimming stripped 2 bases from V and 1 base from J, with 17 bases between. CDR3 in DNA: TGCGCCAGCAGCTTCCCTCGTACGGGGGCCGGCACAGATACGCAGTATTTT. Its translation: CASSFPRTGAGTDTQYF.

The rearrangement links TRBV7-9 to TRBJ2-5; no firm D call. CDR3 size: 14 residues. From germline, CDR1 is SEHNR and CDR2 FQNEAQ (reference sequence). Trimming removed 0 bases from V and 2 bases from J, with 7 bases in between. CDR3 sequence (DNA): TGTGCCAGCAGCTTAGCGTCCAAGCAAGAGACCCAGTACTTC. It specifies CASSLASKQETQYF.